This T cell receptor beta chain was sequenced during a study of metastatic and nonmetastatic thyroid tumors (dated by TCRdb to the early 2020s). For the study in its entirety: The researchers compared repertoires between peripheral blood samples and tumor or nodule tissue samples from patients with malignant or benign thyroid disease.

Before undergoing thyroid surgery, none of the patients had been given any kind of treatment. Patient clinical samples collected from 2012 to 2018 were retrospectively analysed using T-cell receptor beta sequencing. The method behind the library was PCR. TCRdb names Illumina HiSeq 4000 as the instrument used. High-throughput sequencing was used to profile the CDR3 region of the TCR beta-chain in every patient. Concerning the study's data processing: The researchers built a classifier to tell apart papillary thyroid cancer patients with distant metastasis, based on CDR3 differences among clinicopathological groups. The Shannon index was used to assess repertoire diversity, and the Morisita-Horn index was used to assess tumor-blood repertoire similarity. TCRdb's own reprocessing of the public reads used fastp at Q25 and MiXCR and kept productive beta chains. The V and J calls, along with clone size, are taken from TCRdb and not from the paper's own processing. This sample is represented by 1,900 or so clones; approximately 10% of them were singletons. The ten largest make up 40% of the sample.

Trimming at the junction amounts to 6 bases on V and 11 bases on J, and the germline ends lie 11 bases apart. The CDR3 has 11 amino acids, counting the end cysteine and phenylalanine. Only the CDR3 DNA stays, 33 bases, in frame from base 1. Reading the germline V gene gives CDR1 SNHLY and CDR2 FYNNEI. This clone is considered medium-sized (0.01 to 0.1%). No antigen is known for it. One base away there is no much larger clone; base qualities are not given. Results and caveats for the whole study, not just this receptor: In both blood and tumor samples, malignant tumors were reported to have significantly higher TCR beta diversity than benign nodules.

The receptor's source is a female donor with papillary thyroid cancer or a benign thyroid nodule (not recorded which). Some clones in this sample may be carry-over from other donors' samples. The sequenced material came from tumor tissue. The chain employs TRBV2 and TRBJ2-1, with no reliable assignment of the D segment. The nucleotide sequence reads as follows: TGTGCCAGCAGCCCGTCCTTCCAGCAGTTCTTC. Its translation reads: CASSPSFQQFF.